Listed below are T cell receptor beta chains from one sample, sequenced in a study of T cell clusters in autoimmune cytopenias. TCRdb re-called the multiplex PCR reads, yielding one record per CDR3 amino acid sequence without DNA. Its clone listing holds some 5,100 distinct CDR3 sequences. This sample also belongs to another study, concerning T cell repertoires in aging, cancer and after chemotherapy.

Input material: peripheral blood. Source of these receptors: a human donor in good health. CDR3s include the opening cysteine and the closing phenylalanine or tryptophan. Size is stated for part of the rows, as once, few or many counts, or as a class when the clone is expanded.

clone size | J gene | V gene | CDR3 protein
- | TRBJ2-3 | TRBV24-1 | CATSDHQRPDTQYF
medium-sized | TRBJ2-6 | TRBV18 | CASSPRGSGANVLTF
- | TRBJ2-5 | TRBV10-2 | CASSDRLAGVETQYF
- | TRBJ1-6 | TRBV27 | CASSAQAWGSPLHF
- | TRBJ2-6 | TRBV6-6 | CALQRRSGANVLTF
- | TRBJ2-7 | TRBV18 | CASSLGQGYTNEQYF
- | TRBJ2-1 | TRBV10-3 | CAIRDRNASSYNEQFF
- | TRBJ2-3 | TRBV6-1 | CASSEASGRADTQYF
- | TRBJ2-5 | TRBV5-6 | CASSPGLAGETQYF
- | TRBJ2-7 | TRBV6-1 | CASSEYRGGYEQYF
- | TRBJ1-5 | TRBV19 | CASSIGGGRGYDNQPQHF
- | TRBJ2-2 | TRBV11-2 | CASSSPFDTGELFF
- | TRBJ1-3 | TRBV5-6 | CASSPGTDSGNTIYF
- | TRBJ1-1 | TRBV6-1 | CASRYSERVGTEAFF
- | TRBJ1-5 | TRBV10-3 | CAISESAGPTASNQPQHF
medium-sized | TRBJ2-2 | TRBV19 | CASNRGRNTGELFF
- | TRBJ1-6 | TRBV6-2/TRBV6-3 | CASSTTPGNSPLHF
- | TRBJ2-7 | TRBV15 | CATSRDNWGQGAYEQYF
medium-sized | TRBJ2-2 | TRBV30 | CARGAGAGLTGELFF
- | TRBJ1-2 | TRBV6-6 | CASSYSGAGNYGYTF
- | TRBJ1-2 | TRBV19 | CASSIGTTHGYTF
- | TRBJ1-6 | TRBV27 | CASSREYNSPLHF
- | TRBJ1-2 | TRBV6-2/TRBV6-3 | CASKPPGPYGYTF
medium-sized | TRBJ2-7 | TRBV19 | CASSIRDGVSYEQYF
- | TRBJ1-5 | TRBV27 | CASSPRPGRASNQPQHF
large | TRBJ2-1 | TRBV29-1 | CSVRTSGRAFVYNEQFF
- | TRBJ2-3 | TRBV12-3/TRBV12-4 | CASSLGQGPDTQYF
- | TRBJ1-4 | TRBV7-9 | CASSLDGVGEKLFF
- | TRBJ2-3 | TRBV12-3/TRBV12-4 | CASSPGGGTDLGLAGGPTDTQYF